Presented here are 31 T cell receptor beta chains from one specimen sequenced in a study of blood T cell repertoires in COVID-19. Sequencing was performed with immunoSEQ multiplex PCR; in TCRdb, only in-frame clones are kept and a portion is missing. The sample has 50,000 to 80,000 clones, approximately 90% seen once; the top ten hold 10%. The sequenced material came from PBMCs or T cells enriched from blood (not recorded which). The receptor source for this set is a middle-aged woman who had recovered from COVID-19.

The genes are TRBV12-3 or TRBV12-4 and TRBJ2-3; D may be TRBD2 (5 bases). This CDR3 has 11 amino acids. Trimming cost V 8 bases and J 3 bases, with 6 bases left between them. The CDR3: CASGETDTQYF. DNA of the CDR3: TGTGCCAGCGGGGAGACAGATACGCAGTATTTT.

The chain employs TRBV13 and TRBJ1-3; D remains ambiguous. The germline V and J ends were trimmed by 3 bases and 5 bases, with 5 bases remaining between them. The CDR3 consists of 12 residues. Germline CDR1 PRHDT, CDR2 FYEKMQ (reference sequence). Written as DNA, the CDR3 is TGTGCCAGCAGCTTTACAAGAAACACCATATATTTT. Residues: CASSFTRNTIYF.

The chain links TRBV7-8 to TRBJ1-2, with a weak D call TRBD1 (5 bases). CDR1 is SGHVS and CDR2 is FQNEAQ in the germline V gene. The ends were cut back, 3 bases at V and 10 bases at J, with 12 bases in the middle. CDR3 length: 12 residues. This CDR3 is CASSFLGVNYTF. DNA for the CDR3: TGTGCCAGCAGCTTTTTAGGGGTGAACTACACCTTC.

CDR3 residues: CASSLAGRKEETQYF. The CDR3 DNA follows: TGCGCCAGCAGCTTGGCCGGCAGGAAAGAAGAGACCCAGTACTTC. This chain links TRBV5-1 with TRBJ2-5; D is unclear. There are 15 residues in the CDR3. Trimming shortened V by 0 bases and J by 3 bases, and 12 bases separated the two germline ends. Per germline, CDR1 SGHRS and CDR2 YFSETQ.

The chain joins TRBV23-1 to TRBJ1-6; 11 nucleotides agree with TRBD1. TRBV23-1 is identified as an open reading frame with a role that is uncertain. V lost 2 bases and J lost 1; bases outside the gene matches: 10. The CDR3 has 20 residues. The CDR3 region is CASSQPGGQGAGSYNSPLHF. The CDR3 DNA reads as TGCGCCAGCAGTCAACCCGGAGGACAGGGGGCGGGATCCTATAATTCACCCCTCCACTTT.

This clone was detected only once. The chain employs TRBV6-5 and TRBJ2-1, with 7 bases matching TRBD1. Germline CDR1 is MNHEY and CDR2 is SVGAGI. V lost 2 bases, J lost 4 bases, and 8 bases stayed unmatched. This CDR3 region has 16 residues. The CDR3: CASSYPGQWVYNEQFF. The CDR3 nucleotides read TGTGCCAGCAGTTACCCGGGACAGTGGGTTTACAATGAGCAGTTCTTC.

The CDR3 DNA follows: TGTGCCAGCAGCCTTACAGGGGGCTTTGGGGAGCTGTTTTTT. As protein: CASSLTGGFGELFF. The V gene is TRBV14, the J gene TRBJ2-2; 9 bases agree with TRBD1. In germline, CDR1 is SGHDN, CDR2 FVKESK. CDR3 length: 14 amino acids. Unmatched junction bases numbered 5, after V lost 4 bases and J lost 8 bases.

The chain links TRBV5-4 to TRBJ2-7, with TRBD1 matching 9 bases. CDR1 is SGHNT, CDR2 YYREEE, per germline (reference sequence). The CDR3 has 13 amino acids. Trimming removed 5 bases from V and 4 bases from J; junction bases left unmatched: 4. CDR3: CASRQGASYEQYF. Here the CDR3 DNA reads TGTGCCAGCAGACAGGGGGCCTCGTACGAGCAGTACTTC.

This chain uses TRBV5-8 with TRBJ1-3, with a weak D call TRBD1 (5 bases). Germline V gives CDR1 SGHTS, CDR2 YDEGEE. Trimming pared 0 bases from V and 1 base from J, leaving 11 bases between. The CDR3 length is 16 residues. CDR3 residues: CASSLEDNRSGNTIYF. CDR3 DNA: TGTGCCAGCAGCTTGGAGGACAATCGGTCTGGAAACACCATATATTTT.

The CDR3: CATSQGYSNQPQHF. The CDR3 DNA follows: TGTGCCACCTCACAGGGGTATAGCAATCAGCCCCAGCATTTT. The rearrangement joins TRBV24-1 to TRBJ1-5, with 7 bases identical to TRBD1. The junction had 4 bases not matched to a gene; V was cut back by 9 bases and J by 0 bases. The CDR3 covers 14 residues. Germline loops: CDR1 KGHDR, CDR2 SFDVKD.

This chain connects TRBV3-1 (or the pseudogene TRBV3-2) to TRBJ1-4; no firm D call. The CDR3 sequence is 14 residues long. V was shortened by 1 base and J by 3 bases, with 6 bases between the two germline ends. Per the germline V gene, CDR1 is LGHDT and CDR2 is YNNKEL (reference sequence). This CDR3 is CASSQGHPNEKLFF. DNA of the CDR3: TGTGCCAGCAGCCAAGGGCATCCTAATGAAAAACTGTTTTTT.

The rearrangement uses TRBV11-2 and TRBJ1-2; no clear D. CDR1 and CDR2 (germline): SGHAT, FQNNGV. V was shortened by 5 bases and J by 1 base, with 14 bases between the two germline ends. This CDR3 is built from 15 residues. The CDR3, as DNA: TGTGCCAGCAGCCCCATAAAGAGGGATAACTATGGCTACACCTTC. Its translation: CASSPIKRDNYGYTF.

The chain combines TRBV5-1 with TRBJ1-2; possible D gene TRBD1, 6 bases. This CDR3 is 16 amino acids long. Germline CDR1 is SGHRS and CDR2 is YFSETQ. V lost 1 base, J lost 0 bases, and 13 bases lay in between. This CDR3 is CASSLTGTQANYGYTF. The CDR3 nucleotides read TGCGCCAGCAGCTTGACCGGGACACAAGCTAACTATGGCTACACCTTC.

This sequence joins TRBV7-9 and TRBJ1-1; 7 nucleotides agree with TRBD1. This CDR3 spans 15 amino acids. CDR1 is SEHNR and CDR2 is FQNEAQ in the germline V gene (reference sequence). Trimming took 5 bases from V and 3 from J; bases not matched to a gene: 9. The CDR3 DNA reads as TGTGCCAGCAGCCCCGGCGACAGGGAATACACTGAAGCTTTCTTT. Amino acids: CASSPGDREYTEAFF.

The CDR3 bases are TGTGCCAGCAGCGTGACAGGGGGTGCATATGGCTACACCTTC. This translates into CASSVTGGAYGYTF. The gene calls are TRBV11-2 and TRBJ1-2; TRBD1 aligns across 9 bases. Germline assignment: CDR1 SGHAT and CDR2 FQNNGV. This CDR3 contains 14 residues. The junction had 6 bases not matched to a gene; V was cut back by 5 bases and J by 5 bases.

This clone was recorded once. The chain combines TRBV2 with TRBJ1-6, with no clear D. This CDR3 has 14 residues. Between the trimmed V and J ends, which lost 4 bases and 7 bases, there was a span of 11 bases. Germline CDR1 SNHLY, CDR2 FYNNEI. CDR3 DNA sequence: TGTGCCAGCAGTGGAGGGAATGGCAATTCACCCCTCCACTTT. The encoded protein is CASSGGNGNSPLHF.

This sequence joins TRBV2 and TRBJ2-7; 7 bases are shared with TRBD1. This CDR3 has 14 residues. V shed 5 bases and J 2 bases; nucleotides not matched to a gene: 6. Germline V lookup: CDR1 SNHLY, CDR2 FYNNEI. In DNA, the CDR3 is TGTGCCAGCAGTTCCGACAGGGTCACCTACGAGCAGTACTTC. It specifies CASSSDRVTYEQYF.

The V gene is TRBV6-5, the J gene TRBJ2-7; 8 bases map to TRBD1. Trimming at V came to 3 bases and at J to 10 bases, leaving 5 bases not matched to a gene. CDR1 MNHEY and CDR2 SVGAGI come from the germline V gene. The CDR3 runs 12 residues. CDR3 region: CASSYRTGKQYF. The CDR3 bases are TGTGCCAGCAGTTATAGGACAGGGAAACAGTACTTC.

V and J are TRBV11-3 and TRBJ1-2; D is perhaps TRBD1 (5 bases). The germline gives CDR1 SGHNT, CDR2 YENEEA. The CDR3 spans 18 residues. Trimming stripped 3 bases from V and 6 bases from J, with 26 bases between. The DNA for the CDR3 is TGTGCCAGCAGCTTCTTGGGAGGGGCGAATAACAGGAACCATGGCTACACCTTC. Its translation is CASSFLGGANNRNHGYTF.

This chain links TRBV21-1 with TRBJ1-3; the table's D call, TRBD1, has no DNA check behind it. TRBV21-1 represents a pseudogene. This CDR3 is 17 amino acids long. CDR3 sequence reads: CASSKEARGKGGNTIYF. Written as DNA, the CDR3 is TGTGCCAGCAGCAAAGAGGCCAGGGGGAAGGGTGGAAACACCATATATTTT.

V and J are TRBV15 and TRBJ2-7; D remains ambiguous. The CDR3 spans 12 residues. Looked up from germline, CDR1 is LNHNV and CDR2 is YYDKDF (reference sequence). Trimming removed 5 bases from V and 6 bases from J, with 11 bases in between. The CDR3 nucleotides read TGTGCCACCAGCTCTAGACCTCCCGAGCAGTACTTC. This translates into CATSSRPPEQYF.

This sequence joins TRBV4-1 and TRBJ2-1, with D possibly matching TRBD1 (6 bases). CDR1 is MGHRA and CDR2 is YSYEKL in the germline V gene. V lost 1 base and J 7 bases, leaving 20 bases between the germline ends. The CDR3 is 17 amino acids. The CDR3: CASSQVLLGASLNEQFF. As DNA, the CDR3 is TGCGCCAGCAGCCAAGTACTCTTGGGGGCCTCGTTAAATGAGCAGTTCTTC.

The chain links TRBV11-2 to TRBJ1-2; the D gene is possibly TRBD1 (6 bases). Between the trimmed V and J ends, which lost 2 bases and 5 bases, there was a span of 15 bases. The CDR3 loop spans 15 amino acids. CDR1 and CDR2 (germline): SGHAT, FQNNGV. CDR3 sequence reads: CASSLNRAENYGYTF. The CDR3 bases are TGTGCCAGCAGCTTAAACAGGGCAGAAAATTATGGCTACACCTTC.

The chain uses TRBV3-1 (or the pseudogene TRBV3-2) and TRBJ1-4; 9 nucleotides match TRBD1. The V gene's germline CDR1 is LGHDT and CDR2 YNNKEL (reference sequence). The CDR3 is 15 residues long. The J segment lost 7 bases and the V segment lost 5 bases, leaving 8 bases of the junction unmatched. The CDR3 bases are TGTGCCAGCAGCTTACGACAGGGGGTGGTTGAAAAACTGTTTTTT. It is translated as CASSLRQGVVEKLFF.

The chain recombines TRBV19 with TRBJ1-1; maybe TRBD1 (6 bases). V lost 5 bases and J lost 1, with 14 bases in between. Germline CDR1 is LNHDA and CDR2 is SQIVND (reference sequence). The CDR3 covers 15 residues. CDR3 nucleotides: TGTGCCAGTAGTCCCAGGGGCATCAAGAACACTGAAGCTTTCTTT. It translates to CASSPRGIKNTEAFF.

The V call is TRBV4-2, the J call TRBJ2-2, with TRBD2 matching over 8 bases. This CDR3 is built from 17 residues. With V trimmed by 0 bases and J by 5 bases, 8 bases remained unmatched. CDR1 is LGHNA, CDR2 YNFKEQ, per germline. As DNA, the CDR3 is TGTGCCAGCAGCCAAGATACGGGGGGGCCGGGGACCGGGGAGCTGTTTTTT. Translating it yields CASSQDTGGPGTGELFF.

The genes are TRBV12-3 or TRBV12-4 and TRBJ1-6; D is uncertain. V gave up 6 bases and J gave up 11 bases, with 8 bases separating them. The CDR3 is 11 residues long. CDR3 sequence: CASSRGAPLHF. The CDR3 bases are TGTGCCAGCAGCCGCGGTGCACCCCTCCACTTT.

The genes are TRBV10-3 and TRBJ2-3; weak D call: TRBD1 (6 bases). The germline V gene has CDR1 ENHRY and CDR2 SYGVKD. Trimming took off 6 bases at V and 0 bases at J, with 10 bases between the two ends. The CDR3 covers 14 residues. The CDR3 DNA follows: TGTGCCATCAGCCGGGACACCAGCACAGATACGCAGTATTTT. Residues: CAISRDTSTDTQYF.

The V call is TRBV5-1, the J call TRBJ2-3; D is possibly TRBD2 (6 bases). There are 13 residues in the CDR3. V gave up 7 bases and J gave up 1 base, with 10 bases separating them. CDR1 and CDR2 from the germline V gene are SGHRS and YFSETQ. This chain's CDR3 is CASRGGGTDTQYF. For the CDR3, the DNA is TGCGCCAGCCGCGGCGGGGGCACAGATACGCAGTATTTT.

V gene TRBV5-1 combines with J gene TRBJ2-3; D remains ambiguous. Germline loops: CDR1 SGHRS, CDR2 YFSETQ. V was trimmed by 3 bases and J by 0 bases, leaving 8 bases between them. This CDR3 has 14 amino acids. CDR3 in amino acids: CASSSTLSTDTQYF. The CDR3 DNA is TGCGCCAGCAGCTCAACATTAAGCACAGATACGCAGTATTTT.

This clone has just a few counts. The V call is TRBV5-1, the J call TRBJ1-1, with unresolved D. The germline gives CDR1 SGHRS, CDR2 YFSETQ. This CDR3 spans 16 amino acids. V was shortened by 5 bases and J by 2 bases, with 19 bases between the two germline ends. The CDR3: CASRLRYQTTNTEAFF. The DNA of the CDR3 is TGCGCCAGCAGGCTTCGATATCAGACAACTAACACTGAAGCTTTCTTT.